Presented here are 3 T cell receptor beta chains from one specimen sequenced in a study of shared clonotypes between healthy human individuals. This table comes from immunoSEQ multiplex PCR, and its TCRdb copy is limited to in-frame clones, with some not included. The sample yields about 1,500,000 clones, approximately 97% seen once. The sequenced sample consisted of naive CD4+ T cells sorted from blood. Stated subset: CD45RA+ positively selected. The receptors stem from a young man in good health.

This chain uses TRBV29-1 with TRBJ2-1; TRBD2 matches at 10 bases. The CDR3 contains 15 residues. In germline, CDR1 is SQVTM, CDR2 ANQGSEA. The ends lost 7 bases at V and 9 bases at J; junction bases unmatched: 15. The CDR3 DNA sequence: TGCAGCGCTACAGAGTTTTCTAGCGGGAGTGGTGAGCAGTTCTTC. As protein: CSATEFSSGSGEQFF.

The CDR3 spells CASSLMPRSRGNTEAFF. The CDR3 DNA follows: TGTGCCAGCAGCTTAATGCCCCGTTCTAGGGGGAACACTGAAGCTTTCTTT. This chain joins TRBV7-3 and TRBJ1-1, with a weak D call TRBD1 (5 bases). Trimming left V 1 base short and J 1 base short, with 16 bases between. This CDR3 has 17 residues. The germline CDR1 and CDR2 sequences are SGHTA and FQGTGA.

About this clone: Other DNA sequences within the sample encode an identical CDR3. The V and J genes are TRBV7-9 and TRBJ2-7; D not certain. The CDR3 totals 13 residues. Trimming pared 1 base from V and 0 bases from J, leaving 4 bases between. CDR1 is SEHNR and CDR2 is FQNEAQ in the germline V gene (reference sequence). DNA for the CDR3: TGTGCCAGCAGCTTAGTAAGCTCCTACGAGCAGTACTTC. Translating it yields CASSLVSSYEQYF. Drawing the rest from reference TRBV7-9 and TRBJ2-7, the complete variable domain is DTGVSQNPRHKITKRGQNVTFRCDPISEHNRLYWYRQTLGQGPEFLTYFQNEAQLEKSRLLSDRFSAERPKGSFSTLEIQRTEQGDSAMYLCASSLVSSYEQYFGPGTRLTVT.